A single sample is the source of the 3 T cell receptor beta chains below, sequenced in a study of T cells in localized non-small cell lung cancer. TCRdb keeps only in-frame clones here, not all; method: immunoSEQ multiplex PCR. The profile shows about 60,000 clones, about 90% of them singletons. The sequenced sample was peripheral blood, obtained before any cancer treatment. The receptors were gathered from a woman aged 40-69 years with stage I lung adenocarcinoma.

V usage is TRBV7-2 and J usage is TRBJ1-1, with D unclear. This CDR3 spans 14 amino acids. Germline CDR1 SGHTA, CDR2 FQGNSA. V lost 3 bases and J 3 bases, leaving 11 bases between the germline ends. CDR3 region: CASSFWVRDTEAFF. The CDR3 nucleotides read TGTGCCAGCAGCTTTTGGGTTCGGGACACTGAAGCTTTCTTT.

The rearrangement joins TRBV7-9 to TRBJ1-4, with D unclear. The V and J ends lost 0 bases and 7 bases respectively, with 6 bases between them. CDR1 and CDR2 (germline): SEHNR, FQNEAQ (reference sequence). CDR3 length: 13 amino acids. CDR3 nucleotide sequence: TGTGCCAGCAGCTTAGCGGCCGGTGAAAAACTGTTTTTT. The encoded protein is CASSLAAGEKLFF.

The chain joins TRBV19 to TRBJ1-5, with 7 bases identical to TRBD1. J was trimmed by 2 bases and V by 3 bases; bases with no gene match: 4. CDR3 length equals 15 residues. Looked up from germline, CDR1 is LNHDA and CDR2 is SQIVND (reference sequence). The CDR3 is CASSMRDSRNQPQHF. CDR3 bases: TGTGCCAGTAGTATGAGGGACAGTCGCAATCAGCCCCAGCATTTT.